This T cell receptor beta chain appears in the sequencing data of a study of T cell changes during pregnancy in multiple sclerosis. Here immunoSEQ multiplex PCR was the method, and the copy in TCRdb shows in-frame clones only, minus some. The profile shows about 53,000 clones, around 90% of them singletons. The CDR3 sequence is 15 residues long. From germline, CDR1 is SSHAT and CDR2 FNYEAQ (reference sequence). With respect to this clone: Germline is not matched at one junction end, which may reflect a read error.

This receptor was identified in a female donor with multiple sclerosis, enrolled in a pregnancy study. Here the sequenced sample was CD4+ T cells from peripheral blood mononuclear cells, taken in the third trimester of pregnancy. J is TRBJ2-3 and V is TRBV7-7, with D maybe TRBD1 (5 bases). The CDR3 spells CASSLGQGSTDTQYF. Here the CDR3 DNA reads TGTGCTAGCAGCTTAGGGCAGGGAAGCACAGATACGCAGTATTTT.